A selection of T cell receptor beta chains follows, all from one sample in a study of T cell changes during pregnancy in multiple sclerosis. This table comes from immunoSEQ multiplex PCR, and its TCRdb copy is limited to in-frame clones, with some not included. This sample yields 85,000 to 130,000 clones, of which 91% are seen a single time; 1.5% to 2% belongs to the top ten. This specimen consisted of peripheral blood, obtained before pregnancy. These receptor sequences come from a female donor with multiple sclerosis, enrolled in a pregnancy study. Each CDR3 is given with its conserved first and last residue. Each record gives: J gene, V gene, D gene, clone size, CDR3 protein, CDR3 DNA. A D gene is named only where the DNA matches it firmly. Clone size is stated in some rows and not others, as once, few, many or a class when expanded.

>TRBJ1-1|TRBV28|NA|NA
CASAVGGNTEAFF
TGTGCCAGCGCCGTGGGGGGGAACACTGAAGCTTTCTTT
>TRBJ1-1|TRBV16|NA|NA
CASSLLEWTDYTEAFF
TGTGCCAGCAGCCTACTCGAATGGACAGATTACACTGAAGCTTTCTTT
>TRBJ2-1|TRBV7-2|TRBD2|NA
CASSLVSGGLAGWYEQFF
TGTGCCAGCAGCTTAGTTTCCGGGGGACTAGCGGGGTGGTATGAGCAGTTCTTC
>TRBJ2-1|TRBV7-6|TRBD2|NA
CASSYGTSSGNEQFF
TGTGCCAGCAGCTATGGGACTAGCAGCGGTAATGAGCAGTTCTTC
>TRBJ2-1|TRBV4-3|TRBD2|NA
CASSQVAAGGFNEQFF
TGCGCCAGCAGCCAAGTTGCCGCGGGGGGGTTCAATGAGCAGTTCTTC
>TRBJ1-2|TRBV10-3|TRBD1|NA
CAISGGTGNGDGYTF
TGTGCCATCAGTGGTGGGACAGGGAATGGTGATGGCTACACCTTC
>TRBJ2-7|TRBV28|NA|NA
CASSLGTGGFAKQYF
TGTGCCAGCAGTTTGGGAACCGGCGGGTTCGCTAAGCAGTACTTC
>TRBJ1-3|TRBV18|NA|NA
CASSPADRASGNTIYF
TGTGCCAGCTCACCAGCGGACAGAGCCTCTGGAAACACCATATATTTT
>TRBJ2-1|TRBV4-3|TRBD2|NA
CASSLLAGGFGEQFF
TGCGCCAGCAGCCTTTTAGCGGGGGGATTTGGTGAGCAGTTCTTC
>TRBJ2-7|TRBV5-1|NA|NA
CASSLVGSSYEQYF
TGCGCCAGCAGCTTGGTTGGGAGCTCCTACGAGCAGTACTTC
>TRBJ1-1|TRBV6-6|TRBD1|NA
CASRTQGAEAFF
TGTGCCAGCAGGACACAGGGGGCGGAAGCTTTCTTT
>TRBJ1-4|TRBV7-9|NA|NA
CASSFPREKLFF
TGTGCCAGCAGCTTCCCTAGAGAAAAACTGTTTTTT
>TRBJ2-7|TRBV7-9|TRBD2|NA
CASSPTSGGKYEQYF
TGTGCCAGCAGCCCTACTAGCGGGGGTAAATACGAGCAGTACTTC
>TRBJ1-1|TRBV11-2|NA|NA
CASSLGPGNTEAFF
TGTGCCAGCAGCTTAGGTCCGGGGAACACTGAAGCTTTCTTT
>TRBJ2-1|TRBV29-1|NA|NA
CSVRLPDRYSYNEQFF
TGCAGCGTTCGACTCCCCGACAGGTACTCCTACAATGAGCAGTTCTTC
>TRBJ1-2|TRBV7-3|NA|NA
CASSLIPGVYGYTF
TGTGCCAGCAGCTTAATACCAGGGGTCTATGGCTACACCTTC
>TRBJ1-1|TRBV25-1|TRBD1|NA
CASSEPSTGGETNTEAFF
TGTGCCAGCAGTGAACCCTCGACAGGGGGTGAAACAAACACTGAAGCTTTCTTT
>TRBJ1-2|TRBV10-3|TRBD1|NA
CAISLTGQDYGYTF
TGTGCCATCAGCCTGACGGGACAGGACTATGGCTACACCTTC
>TRBJ2-1|TRBV27|TRBD2|NA
CASSQTSGGYNEQFF
TGTGCCAGCAGCCAAACTAGCGGGGGCTACAATGAGCAGTTCTTC
>TRBJ2-7|TRBV7-3|TRBD2|NA
CASSLGTSGNSEQYF
TGTGCCAGCAGCTTAGGGACTAGCGGGAACTCCGAGCAGTACTTC
>TRBJ2-3|TRBV7-8|TRBD2|NA
CASSLLAGSTDTQYF
TGTGCCAGCAGCCTCCTAGCGGGTAGCACAGATACGCAGTATTTT
>TRBJ2-3|TRBV11-3|TRBD2|NA
CASSLGILAGTDTQYF
TGTGCCAGCAGCTTAGGGATCCTAGCGGGCACAGATACGCAGTATTTT
>TRBJ2-1|TRBV7-9|TRBD1|NA
CASSLTGVFSYNEQFF
TGTGCCAGCAGCTTAACAGGGGTTTTCTCCTACAATGAGCAGTTCTTC
>TRBJ1-2|TRBV7-9|TRBD1|NA
CASSLGTGYGYTF
TGTGCCAGCAGCTTAGGGACAGGGTACGGCTACACCTTC
>TRBJ2-1|TRBV9|TRBD2|NA
CASSVAGLAGTDEQFF
TGTGCCAGCAGCGTAGCTGGACTAGCGGGGACGGATGAGCAGTTCTTC
>TRBJ2-2|TRBV19|TRBD2|NA
CASSFLPGLAGGSGAGELFF
TGTGCCAGTAGTTTCCTGCCGGGACTAGCGGGGGGTTCGGGGGCCGGGGAGCTGTTTTTT
>TRBJ2-7|TRBV6-6|NA|NA
CASSQRSSAGEQYF
TGTGCCAGCAGTCAACGATCTAGCGCAGGGGAGCAGTACTTC
>TRBJ1-1|TRBV10-3|NA|NA
CAIRPGQNTEAFF
TGTGCCATCAGACCGGGACAGAACACTGAAGCTTTCTTT
>TRBJ1-1|TRBV6-6|NA|NA
CASSSPWREAFF
TGTGCCAGCAGCTCACCCTGGAGGGAAGCTTTCTTT
>TRBJ2-1|TRBV11-3|NA|NA
CASILPKQNEQFF
TGTGCCAGCATCCTCCCAAAACAGAATGAGCAGTTCTTC
>TRBJ1-3|TRBV14|NA|NA
CASSQARRTGNTIYF
TGTGCCAGCAGCCAAGCACGGAGGACTGGAAACACCATATATTTT
>TRBJ1-5|TRBV5-8|TRBD1|NA
CASSRGQGGQPQHF
TGTGCCAGCAGCCGTGGACAGGGTGGTCAGCCCCAGCATTTT
>TRBJ2-7|TRBV6-1|TRBD1|NA
CASSKTGAWDEQYF
TGTGCCAGCAGTAAGACAGGGGCCTGGGACGAGCAGTACTTC
>TRBJ2-3|TRBV10-3|NA|NA
CAIRGASTDTQYF
TGTGCCATCCGGGGAGCCAGCACAGATACGCAGTATTTT
>TRBJ2-3|TRBV19|NA|NA
CASSQRLTDTQYF
TGTGCCAGTAGCCAGCGACTCACAGATACGCAGTATTTT
>TRBJ2-1|TRBV15|NA|NA
CATSRAGNEQFF
TGTGCCACCAGCAGAGCAGGGAATGAGCAGTTCTTC
>TRBJ2-7|TRBV18|TRBD1|NA
CASSRDRGSYEQYF
TGTGCCAGCTCACGGGACAGGGGCTCCTACGAGCAGTACTTC
>TRBJ1-5|TRBV7-8|TRBD1|NA
CASSPGQGYQPQHF
TGTGCCAGCAGCCCGGGACAGGGGTATCAGCCCCAGCATTTT
>TRBJ2-7|TRBV19|TRBD2|NA
CASSIMSVSGGPIYEQYF
TGTGCCAGTAGTATTATGTCTGTGTCGGGGGGACCCATCTACGAGCAGTACTTC
>TRBJ2-7|TRBV6-5|NA|NA
CASSRYSGVGYEQYF
TGTGCCAGCAGCCGGTATTCGGGGGTAGGCTACGAGCAGTACTTC
>TRBJ1-3|TRBV30|NA|once
CAGRAPSGNTIYF
TGTGCCGGGCGGGCTCCTTCTGGAAACACCATATATTTT
>TRBJ1-5|TRBV15|NA|NA
CATSRGRGFNSVGNQPQHF
TGTGCCACCAGCAGAGGTCGGGGGTTTAATTCTGTTGGCAATCAGCCCCAGCATTTT
>TRBJ2-5|TRBV7-3|TRBD1|NA
CASSPRQGADKLQETQYF
TGTGCCAGCAGCCCCCGACAGGGGGCGGATAAACTCCAAGAGACCCAGTACTTC
>TRBJ1-6|TRBV11-3|NA|few
CASSLEDSVNSPLHF
TGTGCCAGCAGCTTAGAAGACAGCGTAAATTCACCCCTCCACTTT
>TRBJ2-7|TRBV18|TRBD1|NA
CASSPLYGTEYEQYF
TGTGCCAGCTCACCCCTCTACGGGACAGAATACGAGCAGTACTTC
>TRBJ2-3|TRBV7-8|TRBD2|NA
CASSPIRLADGTDTQYF
TGTGCCAGCAGCCCTATACGACTAGCGGATGGCACAGATACGCAGTATTTT
>TRBJ2-5|TRBV6-5|TRBD1|NA
CASSNRGEETQYF
TGTGCCAGCAGTAACAGGGGCGAAGAGACCCAGTACTTC
>TRBJ2-5|TRBV7-7|NA|NA
CASSLTQGVGQETQYF
TGTGCCAGCAGCTTAACACAGGGTGTGGGGCAAGAGACCCAGTACTTC
>TRBJ2-3|TRBV28|TRBD2|NA
CASRIPGLAAFSDTQYF
TGTGCCAGCAGAATTCCGGGACTAGCGGCTTTCAGCGATACGCAGTATTTT
>TRBJ1-1|TRBV7-9|NA|NA
CASSLVSGQGNTEAFF
TGTGCCAGCAGCTTAGTTTCCGGGCAGGGGAACACTGAAGCTTTCTTT
>TRBJ1-4|TRBV7-9|NA|NA
CASSPPGIGNEKLFF
TGTGCCAGCAGCCCCCCGGGGATAGGTAATGAAAAACTGTTTTTT
>TRBJ2-2|TRBV6-6|TRBD1|NA
CASTDRGEGTGELFF
TGTGCCAGCACGGACAGGGGAGAGGGAACCGGGGAGCTGTTTTTT
>TRBJ1-5|TRBV28|NA|NA
CASKSLDRVDQPQHF
TGTGCCAGCAAATCCCTGGACAGAGTGGATCAGCCCCAGCATTTT
>TRBJ2-7|TRBV27|NA|NA
CASWLVPYEQYF
TGTGCCAGCTGGCTGGTCCCCTACGAGCAGTACTTC
>TRBJ2-4|TRBV4-1|TRBD2|NA
CASSQVGRELAKNIQYF
TGCGCCAGCAGCCAAGTAGGGAGGGAGCTAGCCAAAAACATTCAGTACTTC
>TRBJ2-1|TRBV19|TRBD2|NA
CASSPPGASSGRYNEQFF
TGTGCCAGTAGTCCACCAGGGGCGTCTAGCGGGCGATACAATGAGCAGTTCTTC
>TRBJ2-3|TRBV29-1|TRBD2|NA
CSVGRLADSDTQYF
TGCAGCGTTGGGAGACTAGCAGACTCAGATACGCAGTATTTT